Following are 9 T cell receptor beta chains from one sample sequenced in a study of T cells after posttransplantation cyclophosphamide. The method was immunoSEQ multiplex PCR; TCRdb's version includes in-frame clones alone and lacks a portion of them. The repertoire consists of about 36,000 clones, with around 80% occurring once and the leading ten covering 8.1%. Cyclophosphamide on days +3 and +4 followed busulfan-fludarabine conditioning and a marrow graft. The sample consisted of CD4+ T cells sorted from blood, taken approximately 1,900 days after a stem cell transplant with posttransplant cyclophosphamide. These TCRs come from a female patient in her forties who received an allogeneic stem cell transplant from a related donor, was CMV-positive, and had no GVHD. Some T cells may be the graft donor's.

The rearrangement links TRBV18 to TRBJ2-3, with TRBD1 as a possible D gene (6 bases). V was cut by 4 bases and J by 2 bases, with 10 bases left in between. Germline assignment: CDR1 KGHSH and CDR2 LQKENI. CDR3 length equals 14 residues. CDR3 region: CASSLRDTTDTQYF. CDR3 DNA sequence: TGTGCCAGCTCACTCAGGGACACCACAGATACGCAGTATTTT.

The chain employs TRBV7-8 and TRBJ2-1; TRBD2 might be the D (5 bases). The CDR3 has 11 residues. Germline lookup yields CDR1 SGHVS and CDR2 FQNEAQ. V lost 4 bases, J lost 9 bases, and 7 bases lay in between. CDR3 nucleotides: TGTGCCAGCAGCTCCCGGGGTGAGCAGTTCTTC. Translating gives CASSSRGEQFF.

This CDR3 reads CASSQEALRTDTQYF. DNA for the CDR3: TGCGCCAGCAGCCAAGAAGCCTTAAGAACAGATACGCAGTATTTT. V gene TRBV4-1 combines with J gene TRBJ2-3; no reliable D call. V was shortened by 0 bases and J by 3 bases, with 10 bases between the two germline ends. CDR1 is MGHRA, CDR2 YSYEKL, per germline. This CDR3 spans 15 amino acids.

This chain joins TRBV29-1 and TRBJ2-1; D is uncertain. The germline CDR1 and CDR2 sequences are SQVTM and ANQGSEA. V dropped 5 bases and J dropped 4 bases, with 9 bases sitting between them. The CDR3 runs 12 residues. CDR3 amino acids: CSVILIYNEQFF. The CDR3 nucleotides are TGCAGCGTTATCTTAATTTACAATGAGCAGTTCTTC.

The chain employs TRBV6-1 and TRBJ2-1; D unclear. The germline V gene encodes CDR1 MNHNS and CDR2 SASEGT. CDR3 length equals 15 residues. The V and J ends lost 7 bases and 2 bases respectively, with 15 bases between them. In DNA, the CDR3 is TGTGCCAGCACCCCAAACTTTGGTACCTACAATGAGCAGTTCTTC. Amino acid sequence: CASTPNFGTYNEQFF.

The rearrangement uses TRBV6-5 and TRBJ2-2; 9 nucleotides agree with TRBD1. Trimming cost V 5 bases and J 5 bases; bases outside gene matches: 6. Germline-derived CDR1 and CDR2 are MNHEY and SVGAGI. This CDR3 has 15 residues. CDR3 in DNA: TGTGCCAGCAGTAGGGGGGGACAGGGAACCGGGGAGCTGTTTTTT. This encodes CASSRGGQGTGELFF.

This chain joins TRBV6-5 and TRBJ2-2, with TRBD1 as a possible D gene (5 bases). Trimming removed 7 bases at V and 6 bases at J, with 15 bases between. CDR1 is MNHEY and CDR2 is SVGAGI in the germline V gene. The CDR3 contains 14 residues. This CDR3 is CASKGLSSAGELFF. The CDR3 nucleotides are TGTGCCAGCAAGGGGCTAAGTAGTGCCGGGGAGCTGTTTTTT.

This rearrangement joins TRBV10-2 to TRBJ1-3; 7 bases map to TRBD1. CDR1 and CDR2 (germline): WSHSY, SAAADI. This CDR3 comprises 15 residues. Trimming cost V 7 bases and J 4 bases; bases outside gene matches: 10. The CDR3 region is CASNLRDSQGNTIYF. The CDR3 coding sequence is TGCGCCAGCAACCTCCGGGACAGCCAAGGAAACACCATATATTTT.

The chain links TRBV19 to TRBJ1-1, with D unresolved. The CDR3 is made up of 11 amino acids. Trimming removed 4 bases at V and 4 bases at J, with 4 bases between. Per the germline V gene, CDR1 is LNHDA and CDR2 is SQIVND (reference sequence). CDR3 nucleotides: TGTGCCAGTAGTACCGTCACTGAAGCTTTCTTT. Encoded protein: CASSTVTEAFF.